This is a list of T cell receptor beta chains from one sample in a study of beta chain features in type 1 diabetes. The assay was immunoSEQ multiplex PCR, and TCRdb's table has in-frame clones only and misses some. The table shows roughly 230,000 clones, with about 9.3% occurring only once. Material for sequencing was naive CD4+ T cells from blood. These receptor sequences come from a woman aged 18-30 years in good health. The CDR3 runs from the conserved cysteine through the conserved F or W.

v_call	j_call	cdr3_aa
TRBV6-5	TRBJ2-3	CASSPSTDTQYF
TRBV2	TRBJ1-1	CASSVREATEAFF
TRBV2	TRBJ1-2	CASSLQGANYGYTF
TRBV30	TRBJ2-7	CAWGTSGTISSYEQYF
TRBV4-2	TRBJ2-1	CASSFTGNAYNEQFF
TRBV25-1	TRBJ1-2	CASSESAGTLVANYGYTF
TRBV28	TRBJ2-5	CASRRELETQYF
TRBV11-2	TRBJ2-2	CASIRPGVGTGELFF
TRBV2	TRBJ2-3	CASRWRTSTDTQYF
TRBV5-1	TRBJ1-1	CASSLGTGGRTEAFF
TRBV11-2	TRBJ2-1	CASSSIAGDRFREQFF
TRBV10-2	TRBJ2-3	CASSVLVRTDTQYF
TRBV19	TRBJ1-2	CASSRTGYGYTF
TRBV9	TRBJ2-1	CASSVGASGRNEQFF
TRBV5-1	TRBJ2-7	CASSLGGTGVYEQYF
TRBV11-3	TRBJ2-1	CASSLEGQGLPYNEQFF
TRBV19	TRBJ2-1	CASSSQGAQNEQFF
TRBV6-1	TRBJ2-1	CASSSGEGMVQFF
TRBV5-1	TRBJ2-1	CASSLGGRYYNEQFF
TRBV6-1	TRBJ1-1	CASRGQGAMNTEAFF
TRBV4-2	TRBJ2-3	CASSQEGSSGVTTDTQYF
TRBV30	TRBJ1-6	CAWTGSGDSPLHF
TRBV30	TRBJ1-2	CAWSVEQAGGTF
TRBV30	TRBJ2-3	CAWASGDTQYF
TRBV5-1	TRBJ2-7	CASSPWGASGTSLPYEQYF
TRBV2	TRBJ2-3	CASSELEGTQYF
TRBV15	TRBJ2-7	CATSPPGTRYEQYF
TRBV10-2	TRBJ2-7	CASSEQRRGAGGYEQYF
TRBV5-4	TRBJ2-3	CASSLTSGARDTQYF
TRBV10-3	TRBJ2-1	CAISGGQGVYNEQFF
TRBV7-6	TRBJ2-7	CASSLGPGSDEQYF
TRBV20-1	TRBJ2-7	CSARLTYEQYF
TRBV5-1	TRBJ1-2	CASSSPSSRSDRGIGYTF
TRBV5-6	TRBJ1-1	CASSPTLRIQGSANTEAFF
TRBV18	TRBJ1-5	CASSPPYGAGVHSNQPQHF
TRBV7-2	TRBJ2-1	CASSLVGPGTYNEQFF